These 6 T cell receptor beta chains were all obtained from the same sample, sequenced in a study of T-cell memory formation after mild COVID-19 (dated by TCRdb to 2020 to 2022). Library generation was performed with 5' RACE. TCRdb shows the sequencer as Illumina NovaSeq 6000. TCRdb handled the public reads itself, with Q25 trimming in fastp and clone calling in MiXCR, and kept productive beta chains. Here each entry gathers all rows of one CDR3 protein and keeps the most common genes and DNA. The table for this sample lists fewer than 700,000 distinct CDR3 sequences; more than 15% of them were counted only once. Of the sample, 12% falls within the top ten clones. The sequenced sample was PBMCs or a T cell subset sorted from them (not recorded which). These receptors were obtained from an adult woman who had mild COVID-19 (a few samples of this study predate the infection). The sample titles of this study are shuffled in the database, so cell type and time point are left out; the donor was told from shared clones.

This clonotype was seen only a few times. The V and J genes are TRBV5-1 and TRBJ2-2; D is perhaps TRBD2 (5 bases). Germline CDR1 and CDR2: SGHRS and YFSETQ. The CDR3 consists of 13 residues. V lost 8 bases, J lost 6 bases, and 14 bases lay in between. This CDR3 is CASTSGPPGELFF. For the CDR3, the DNA is TGCGCCAGTACGAGCGGTCCCCCCGGGGAGCTGTTTTTT.

The chain has TRBV24-1 and TRBJ2-1; D unresolved. The CDR3 is made up of 11 amino acids. Germline values: CDR1 KGHDR, CDR2 SFDVKD. The ends were cut back, 7 bases at V and 4 bases at J, with 4 bases in the middle. Here the CDR3 DNA reads TGTGCCACCAGAAGTTACAATGAGCAGTTCTTC. Translating it yields CATRSYNEQFF.

This sequence joins TRBV18 and TRBJ2-3; D is unclear. This CDR3 has 13 residues. Germline CDR1 and CDR2: KGHSH and LQKENI. Trimming shortened V by 2 bases and J by 3 bases, and 6 bases separated the two germline ends. CDR3 in DNA: TGTGCCAGCTCACCATCGGATACAGATACGCAGTATTTT. Its protein is CASSPSDTDTQYF.

The CDR3 DNA follows: TGTGCCAGCAGCCGATCCTACGGGGAAGCCTATGGCTACACCTTC. It encodes CASSRSYGEAYGYTF. The chain couples TRBV6-1 to TRBJ1-2; D remains unclear. CDR1 and CDR2 from the germline V gene are MNHNS and SASEGT. The V and J ends lost 6 bases and 4 bases respectively, with 18 bases between them. CDR3 size: 15 residues.

V is TRBV5-6 and J is TRBJ2-5; D gene ambiguous. V was cut by 0 bases and J by 4 bases, with 16 bases left in between. Germline V CDR1 and CDR2: SGHDT, YYEEEE. CDR3 length equals 16 residues. The CDR3 DNA follows: TGTGCCAGCAGCTTGGTGGGCCAAAGGGATGGAGAGACCCAGTACTTC. It encodes CASSLVGQRDGETQYF. Supplemented by reference TRBV5-6 and TRBJ2-5, the full variable domain reads DAGVTQSPTHLIKTRGQQVTLRCSPKSGHDTVSWYQQALGQGPQFIFQYYEEEERQRGNFPDRFSGHQFPNYSSELNVNALLLGDSALYLCASSLVGQRDGETQYFGPGTRLLVL.

This clonotype was detected ten times or more. V is TRBV5-1 and J is TRBJ2-7, with D maybe TRBD1 (5 bases). Germline V lookup: CDR1 SGHRS, CDR2 YFSETQ. CDR3 length: 13 amino acids. Between the trimmed V and J ends, which lost 1 base and 2 bases, there was a span of 7 bases. The CDR3 DNA follows: TGCGCCAGCAGCTTGACAGGACCCTACGAGCAGTACTTC. Translated: CASSLTGPYEQYF.